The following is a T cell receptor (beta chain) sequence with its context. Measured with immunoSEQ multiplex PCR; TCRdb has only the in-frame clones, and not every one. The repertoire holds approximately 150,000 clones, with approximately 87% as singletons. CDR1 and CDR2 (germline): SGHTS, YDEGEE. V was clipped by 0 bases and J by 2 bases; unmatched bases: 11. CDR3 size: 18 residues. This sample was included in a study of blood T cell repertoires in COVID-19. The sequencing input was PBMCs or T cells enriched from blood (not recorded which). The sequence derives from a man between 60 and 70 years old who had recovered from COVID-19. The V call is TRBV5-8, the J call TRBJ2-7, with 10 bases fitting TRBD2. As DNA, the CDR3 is TGTGCCAGCAGCTTGGTGGCCGCTAGCGGGGGAGTAACCTACGAGCAGTACTTC. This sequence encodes CASSLVAASGGVTYEQYF.